This T cell receptor (beta chain) was profiled in a study of OX40 agonist ivuxolimab in advanced cancers. Study-wide results and caveats: Some nonresponders likewise displayed low normalized T-cell clonal expansion.

A word on this clone: Its specificity is not known.

Sequencing was performed with immunoSEQ multiplex PCR; in TCRdb, only in-frame clones are kept and a portion is missing. The sample contains tens of thousands of clones, approximately 85% of which appear only once. The CDR3 sequence is 13 residues long. The V gene's germline CDR1 is SGHDT and CDR2 YYEEEE. V was clipped by 1 base and J by 7 bases, with 11 bases between them. The specimen comprised CD4+ or CD8+ T cells sorted from blood, sampled in a trial of the OX40 agonist ivuxolimab. The chain couples TRBV5-6 to TRBJ1-1; maybe TRBD1 (5 bases). The source of this sequence is an adult with an advanced solid tumor such as melanoma, head and neck, liver or kidney cancer. CDR3 protein: CASSLMTVHEAFF. The CDR3 bases are TGTGCCAGCAGCTTGATGACAGTCCATGAAGCTTTCTTT.